The entry that follows covers one TCR beta chain sequence. Its specificity is not known. Germline lookup yields CDR1 KGHSH and CDR2 LQKENI. This CDR3 contains 14 residues. The ends were cut back, 4 bases at V and 7 bases at J, with 11 bases in the middle. The protocol was immunoSEQ multiplex PCR, while the TCRdb copy is restricted to in-frame clones and leaves out a portion. Of tens of thousands of clones detected, roughly 89% appear once; the ten largest clones hold approximately 1%. These data come from a study of OX40 agonist ivuxolimab in advanced cancers. Study overall: The patients' treatment was ivuxolimab, an agonistic anti-OX40 (CD134) antibody. In three patients, partial responses were observed, one with hepatocellular carcinoma and two with cutaneous melanoma.

Study conclusions and caveats: At doses 0.1 to 3.0 mg/kg, CD4+ and CD8+ clones expanded.

The sequenced sample was CD4+ or CD8+ T cells sorted from blood, obtained in a trial of the OX40 agonist ivuxolimab. This TCR derives from an adult with an advanced solid tumor such as melanoma, head and neck, liver or kidney cancer. The V gene is TRBV18, the J gene TRBJ1-6; possibly TRBD1 for D (5 bases). CDR3 sequence (DNA): TGTGCCAGCTCACAAATTGACAGAAATTCACCCCTCCACTTT. Its translation is CASSQIDRNSPLHF. Complete variable domain (other parts from reference TRBV18 and TRBJ1-6): NAGVMQNPRHLVRRRGQEARLRCSPMKGHSHVYWYRQLPEEGLKFMVYLQKENIIDESGMPKERFSAEFPKEGPSILRIQQVVRGDSAAYFCASSQIDRNSPLHFGNGTRLTVT.